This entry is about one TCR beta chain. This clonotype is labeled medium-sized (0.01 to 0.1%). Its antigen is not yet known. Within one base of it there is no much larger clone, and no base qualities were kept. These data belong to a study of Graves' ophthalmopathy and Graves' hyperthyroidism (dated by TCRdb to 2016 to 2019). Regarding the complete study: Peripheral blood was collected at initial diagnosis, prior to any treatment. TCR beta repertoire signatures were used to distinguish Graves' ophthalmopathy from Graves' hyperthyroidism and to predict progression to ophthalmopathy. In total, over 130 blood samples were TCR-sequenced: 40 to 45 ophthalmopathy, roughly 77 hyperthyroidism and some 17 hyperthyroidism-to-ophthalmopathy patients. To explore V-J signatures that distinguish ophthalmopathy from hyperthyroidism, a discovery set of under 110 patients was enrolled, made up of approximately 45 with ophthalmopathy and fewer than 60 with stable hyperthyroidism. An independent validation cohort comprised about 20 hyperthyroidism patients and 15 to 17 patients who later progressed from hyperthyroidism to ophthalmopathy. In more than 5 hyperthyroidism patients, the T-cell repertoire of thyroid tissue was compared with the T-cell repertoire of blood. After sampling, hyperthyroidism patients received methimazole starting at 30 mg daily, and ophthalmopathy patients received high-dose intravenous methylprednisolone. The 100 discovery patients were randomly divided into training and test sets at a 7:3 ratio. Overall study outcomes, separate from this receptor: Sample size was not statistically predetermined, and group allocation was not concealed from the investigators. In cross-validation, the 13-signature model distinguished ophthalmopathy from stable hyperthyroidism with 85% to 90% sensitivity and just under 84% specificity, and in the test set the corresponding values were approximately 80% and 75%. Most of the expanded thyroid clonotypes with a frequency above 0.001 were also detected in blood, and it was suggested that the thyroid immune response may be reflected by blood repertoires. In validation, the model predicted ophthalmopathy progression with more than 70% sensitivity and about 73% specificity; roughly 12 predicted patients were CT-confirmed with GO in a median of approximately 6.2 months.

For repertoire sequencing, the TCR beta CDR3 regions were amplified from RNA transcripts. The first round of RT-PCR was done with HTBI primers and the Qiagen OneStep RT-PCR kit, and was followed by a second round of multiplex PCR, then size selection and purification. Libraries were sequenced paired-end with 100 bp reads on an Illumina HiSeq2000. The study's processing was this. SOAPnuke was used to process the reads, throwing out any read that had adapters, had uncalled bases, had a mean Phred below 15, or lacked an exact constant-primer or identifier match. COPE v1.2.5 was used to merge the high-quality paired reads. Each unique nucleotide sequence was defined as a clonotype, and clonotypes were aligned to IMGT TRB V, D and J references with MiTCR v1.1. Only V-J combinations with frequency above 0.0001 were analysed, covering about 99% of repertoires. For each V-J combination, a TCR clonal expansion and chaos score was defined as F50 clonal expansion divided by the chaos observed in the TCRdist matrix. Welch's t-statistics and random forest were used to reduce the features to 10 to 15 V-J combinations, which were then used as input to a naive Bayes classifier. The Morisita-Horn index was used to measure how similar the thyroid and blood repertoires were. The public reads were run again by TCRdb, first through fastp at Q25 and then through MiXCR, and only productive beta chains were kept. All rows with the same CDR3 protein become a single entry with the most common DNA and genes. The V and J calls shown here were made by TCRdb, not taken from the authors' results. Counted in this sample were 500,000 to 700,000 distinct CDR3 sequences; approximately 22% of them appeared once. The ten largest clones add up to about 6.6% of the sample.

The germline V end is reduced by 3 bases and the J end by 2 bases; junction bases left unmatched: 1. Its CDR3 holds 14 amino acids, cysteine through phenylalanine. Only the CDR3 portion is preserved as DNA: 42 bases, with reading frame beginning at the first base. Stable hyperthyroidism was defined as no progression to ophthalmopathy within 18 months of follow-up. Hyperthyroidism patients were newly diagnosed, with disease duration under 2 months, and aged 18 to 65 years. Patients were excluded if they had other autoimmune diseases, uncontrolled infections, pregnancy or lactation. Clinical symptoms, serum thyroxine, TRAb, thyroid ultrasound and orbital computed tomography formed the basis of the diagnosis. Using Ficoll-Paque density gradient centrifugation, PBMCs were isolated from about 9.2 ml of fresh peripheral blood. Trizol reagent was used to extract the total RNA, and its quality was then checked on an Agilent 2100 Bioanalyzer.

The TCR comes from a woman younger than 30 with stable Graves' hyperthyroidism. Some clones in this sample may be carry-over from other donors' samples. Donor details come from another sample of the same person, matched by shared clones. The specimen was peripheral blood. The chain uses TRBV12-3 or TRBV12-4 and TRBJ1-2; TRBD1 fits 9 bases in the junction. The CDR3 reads CASSLGTGNYGYTF. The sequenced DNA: TGTGCCAGCAGTTTGGGGACAGGGAACTATGGCTACACCTTC.